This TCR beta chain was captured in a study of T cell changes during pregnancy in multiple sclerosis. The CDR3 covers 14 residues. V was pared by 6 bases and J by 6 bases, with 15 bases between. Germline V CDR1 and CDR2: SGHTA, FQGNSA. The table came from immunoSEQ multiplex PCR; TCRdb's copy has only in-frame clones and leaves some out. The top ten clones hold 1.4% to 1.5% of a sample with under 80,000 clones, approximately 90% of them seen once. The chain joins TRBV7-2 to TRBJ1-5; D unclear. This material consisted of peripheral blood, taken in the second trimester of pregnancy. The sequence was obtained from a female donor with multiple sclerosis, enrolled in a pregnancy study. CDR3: CASRNLRGAQPQHF. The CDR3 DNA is TGTGCCAGCAGAAATCTAAGAGGTGCTCAGCCCCAGCATTTT.